The table lists the clone carrying this TCR beta chain with many counts. One junction end does not reproduce the germline sequence, and a read error may be involved. Time point denoted: persistent/refractory GD, antithyroid drugs over 5 years with positive TRAb. RNA extracted from PBMCs served as the sequencing template. This record comes from a study of regulatory T cells in long-lasting Graves disease. Sequencing libraries for TCR beta were prepared with iRepertoire HTBI primers and Arm-PCR of CDR3 regions. TCRdb independently ran MiXCR on the multiplex PCR reads; one entry per CDR3 protein. The sample contains roughly 400,000 distinct CDR3 sequences, roughly 23% of which appear only once. The CDR3 is made up of 14 amino acids. Germline CDR1 and CDR2: LGHDT and YNNKEL (reference sequence).

This TCR derives from a female donor with Graves disease. The rearrangement uses TRBV3-1 and TRBJ2-5; 7 bases fit TRBD2. The specimen comprised peripheral blood mononuclear cells (PBMCs), sampled when the disease was refractory, from a patient treated with antithyroid drugs. The CDR3 coding sequence is TGTGCCAGCAGCCAAGATCTTGGTGGCGTCGGGGGGATCTTC. Amino acid sequence: CASSQDLGGVGGIF.